A single sample is the source of the 7 T cell receptor beta chains below, sequenced in a study of CD8 T cells in Susac syndrome. A quantity of roughly 0.5 to 1 ug RNA underwent reverse transcription using random hexamers. TCRdb ran MiXCR on the immunoSEQ multiplex PCR reads and lists one entry per CDR3 protein. The repertoire holds some 120,000 distinct CDR3 sequences, approximately 94% seen once, with approximately 0.089% in the top ten. Input material: CD4+ T cells from PBMCs. The receptor source for this set is a human donor in good health.

The chain carries TRBV24-1 and TRBJ2-7; no clear D. The germline V gene encodes CDR1 KGHDR and CDR2 SFDVKD. V was clipped by 12 bases and J by 7 bases, with 24 bases between them. The CDR3 loop spans 14 amino acids. For the CDR3, the DNA is TGTGCCGCGAAGGACGGAAAAGGATGGGGAGAGCAGTACTTC. This translates into CAAKDGKGWGEQYF.

The gene calls are TRBV28 and TRBJ2-2; 11 nucleotides match TRBD1. The V gene's germline CDR1 is MDHEN and CDR2 SYDVKM. This CDR3 spans 15 amino acids. V lost 6 bases to trimming and J lost 6 bases; unmatched junction nucleotides: 6. CDR3 nucleotides: TGTGCCAGCAGAGCCGGGACAGGGGGATCCGGGGAGCTGTTTTTT. As protein: CASRAGTGGSGELFF.

This chain connects TRBV24-1 to TRBJ2-5; 8 positions match TRBD1. V gave up 3 bases and J gave up 4 bases; unmatched junction bases: 6. Per germline, CDR1 KGHDR and CDR2 SFDVKD. The CDR3 covers 15 residues. The CDR3 reads CATSDPGQGSETQYF. In DNA, the CDR3 is TGTGCCACCAGTGATCCCGGACAGGGATCAGAGACCCAGTACTTC.

V and J are TRBV20-1 and TRBJ2-3; a weak D match, TRBD2 (5 bases). The germline gives CDR1 DFQATT, CDR2 SNEGSKA (reference sequence). This CDR3 contains 15 residues. V shed 3 bases and J shed 1 base, with 14 bases lying between them. The CDR3 region has the DNA TGCAGTGCTAGGATCCCAACACTAGGCACAGATACGCAGTATTTT. Translated, it gives CSARIPTLGTDTQYF.

The gene calls are TRBV24-1 and TRBJ2-2; D is perhaps TRBD1 (5 bases). This CDR3 has 15 amino acids. Per germline, CDR1 KGHDR and CDR2 SFDVKD. Trimming removed 5 bases at V and 6 bases at J, with 15 bases between. This CDR3 is CATSAQGLSAGELFF. CDR3 DNA sequence: TGTGCCACCAGTGCCCAGGGTCTCAGCGCCGGGGAGCTGTTTTTT.

The chain has TRBV20-1 and TRBJ2-4; 9 nucleotides agree with TRBD2. From germline, CDR1 is DFQATT and CDR2 SNEGSKA (reference sequence). Trimming cost V 0 bases and J 0 bases; bases outside gene matches: 12. The CDR3 has 19 amino acids. Here the CDR3 reads CSARDLYRLAGIAKNIQYF. In DNA form, the CDR3 reads TGCAGTGCTAGAGATCTCTATAGGCTAGCGGGAATAGCCAAAAACATTCAGTACTTC.

This rearrangement joins TRBV7-2 to TRBJ2-7; D gene ambiguous. The CDR3 has 13 residues. The germline V and J ends were trimmed by 1 base and 6 bases, with 10 bases remaining between them. The germline V gene has CDR1 SGHTA and CDR2 FQGNSA. The CDR3 nucleotides read TGTGCCAGCAGCTTAGGACGCCTCCTCGAGCAGTACTTC. It encodes CASSLGRLLEQYF. Full variable domain (rest looked up from reference TRBV7-2 and TRBJ2-7): GAGVSQSPSNKVTEKGKDVELRCDPISGHTALYWYRQSLGQGLEFLIYFQGNSAPDKSGLPSDRFSAERTGGSVSTLTIQRTQQEDSAVYLCASSLGRLLEQYFGPGTRLTVT.